Detailed here is one T cell receptor (beta chain). This sample was included in a study of blood T cell repertoires in COVID-19. On the study more broadly: Collection of acute and convalescent COVID-19 samples took place in the United States, Italy and Spain. Sources were T cells, B-cell-depleted T cells, or PBMCs; the material itself was cDNA or gDNA.

The authors' processing: From reference gene primer amplification, estimates of nucleated cell counts were derived. Method: immunoSEQ multiplex PCR; TCRdb's copy keeps in-frame clones and lacks some. That table is the source of V, J and clone size, and D and trimming were worked out from the DNA. The sample consists of tens of thousands of clones, more than 65% of them appearing once. The material sequenced was peripheral blood. The source is a woman aged 55 to 70 with acute or convalescent COVID-19.

The CDR3 is CASSLDRRTAGYEQYF. In DNA, the CDR3 is TGTGCCAGCAGCTTAGACAGACGGACCGCGGGGTACGAGCAGTACTTC. This chain connects TRBV11-2 to TRBJ2-7; D perhaps matches TRBD2 (6 bases). V shed 0 bases and J shed 4 bases, with 16 bases lying between them. The germline CDR1 and CDR2 sequences are SGHAT and FQNNGV. This CDR3 region has 16 residues.